What follows is one T cell receptor beta chain and its context. MiXCR, run by TCRdb on the RT-PCR reads, gives a single entry per CDR3 protein. The data contain under 200,000 distinct CDR3 sequences, more than 10% of them seen just once; the ten biggest clones take up less than 30%. The sample is drawn from a study of response to subunit inactivated influenza vaccine. V gave up 2 bases and J gave up 4 bases, with 14 bases separating them. This CDR3 comprises 15 residues. Germline loops: CDR1 MNHEY, CDR2 SMNVEV (reference sequence). These records were also assigned to another study, of T cells expressing NK-cell markers. That investigation notes: Making the TCR beta cDNA relied on 5'RACE template switching with UMIs. About 1.0-8% of CD8+ T cells in about six donors belonged to dominant NKG2C+ clonotypes.

The receptor was derived from a man aged 45-65 years who received an inactivated influenza vaccine. The sequenced sample was CD8+ T cells sorted from PBMCs, obtained approximately 13 days after vaccination. The J gene is TRBJ1-1, the V gene TRBV27; no definite D call. The chain's CDR3 is CASSLTFSGFTEAFF. As DNA, the CDR3 is TGTGCCAGCAGTTTAACCTTTTCGGGCTTCACTGAAGCTTTCTTT.